This T cell receptor (beta chain) came from a study of OX40 agonist ivuxolimab in advanced cancers. On the study more broadly: Patients received ivuxolimab, an agonistic anti-OX40 (CD134) antibody. Broader study findings: Expansion of clones was among the lowest in partial responders at 0.1-3.0 mg/kg. Researchers report that CD8+ T cells had, on average, more expanded clones than CD4+.

As to this clone: What it binds is unknown.

The CDR3 spans 16 residues. Using immunoSEQ multiplex PCR, the repertoire was profiled, and TCRdb retains in-frame clones only, with some absent. The sample includes 25,000 to 30,000 clones, approximately 81% of them seen just once. Anyone with autoimmune disease history or systemic immunosuppression was excluded. The V call is TRBV21-1, the J call TRBJ2-7; the DNA was not used to check the table's D call, TRBD1. TRBV21-1 is termed a pseudogene. The sequence came from an adult with an advanced solid tumor such as melanoma, head and neck, liver or kidney cancer. Here the sequenced sample was CD4+ or CD8+ T cells sorted from blood, taken in a trial of the OX40 agonist ivuxolimab. In nucleotides, the CDR3 is TGTGCCAGCAGCAAAGCGCTGCCAGGGGCTCTCTCCGAGCAGTACTTC. Its protein product is CASSKALPGALSEQYF.